The next 19 T cell receptor beta chains were all read from a single sample in a study of shared clonotypes between healthy human individuals. The method was immunoSEQ multiplex PCR; TCRdb's version includes in-frame clones alone and lacks a portion of them. The sample records more than 2 million clones, 85% to 95% being singletons. The sequenced material came from naive CD4+ T cells sorted from blood. Subset reported: CD45RA+ positively selected. The origin of the receptors is a man between 18 and 35 years old in good health.

The V gene is TRBV9, the J gene TRBJ2-2, with 11 nucleotides matching TRBD2. The germline V gene has CDR1 SGDLS and CDR2 YYNGEE. This CDR3 region has 17 residues. J was trimmed by 4 bases and V by 4 bases; bases with no gene match: 9. The CDR3 reads CASSFLAGGAFTGELFF. In DNA form, the CDR3 reads TGTGCCAGCAGCTTCCTAGCGGGGGGTGCCTTCACCGGGGAGCTGTTTTTT.

About this clone: This CDR3 is also generated by other DNA sequences in the sample. V and J are TRBV5-1 and TRBJ2-2; D ambiguous. This CDR3 is built from 15 residues. The V end was cut by 0 bases, the J end by 0 bases, with 6 bases between. The germline V gene has CDR1 SGHRS and CDR2 YFSETQ. Here the CDR3 reads CASSLGTANTGELFF. For the CDR3, the DNA is TGCGCCAGCAGCTTGGGGACGGCGAACACCGGGGAGCTGTTTTTT.

In its sample, this clone was seen once. The chain has TRBV5-4 and TRBJ2-5; D unclear. Germline V gives CDR1 SGHNT, CDR2 YYREEE (reference sequence). This CDR3 has 14 amino acids. V was trimmed by 6 bases and J by 0 bases, leaving 12 bases between them. The CDR3 sequence is CASTPSAHQETQYF. CDR3 DNA sequence: TGTGCCAGCACTCCTTCAGCACACCAAGAGACCCAGTACTTC.

The chain has TRBV9 and TRBJ2-5; possible D gene TRBD2, 5 bases. Trimming took 6 bases from V and 5 from J, leaving 20 bases between them. CDR1 is SGDLS, CDR2 YYNGEE, per germline. The CDR3 spans 15 residues. CDR3 region: CASTAHVASWETQYF. As DNA, the CDR3 is TGTGCCAGCACCGCTCACGTGGCTAGCTGGGAGACCCAGTACTTC.

The V call is TRBV11-2, the J call TRBJ2-7; D unclear. The CDR3 totals 14 residues. Germline V lookup: CDR1 SGHAT, CDR2 FQNNGV. Trimming took 1 base from V and 7 from J, leaving 14 bases between them. The CDR3 bases are TGTGCCAGCAGCTTAGTGTCCCTTGCGGAGGAGCAGTACTTC. This gives the protein CASSLVSLAEEQYF.

This chain uses TRBV10-3 with TRBJ1-2, with 7 bases that match TRBD1. Germline trimming cut 4 bases from V and 1 base from J; bases unmatched to any gene: 18. Germline loops: CDR1 ENHRY, CDR2 SYGVKD. The CDR3 has 19 amino acids. CDR3 DNA: TGTGCCATCAGTGTGTCTCGGGACAGATTCAGAGATGTTAACTATGGCTACACCTTC. Protein product: CAISVSRDRFRDVNYGYTF.

The V gene is TRBV4-3, the J gene TRBJ2-1; possibly TRBD1 for D (6 bases). CDR1 is LGHNA and CDR2 is YSLEER in the germline V gene. The CDR3 has 14 amino acids. Between the trimmed V and J ends, which lost 4 bases and 8 bases, there was a span of 15 bases. The DNA of the CDR3 is TGCGCCAGCAGCCGACAACTACAGGGTGATGAGCAGTTCTTC. Translation: CASSRQLQGDEQFF.

The rearrangement uses TRBV6-1 and TRBJ1-2, with unresolved D. This CDR3 has 14 amino acids. V lost 4 bases, J lost 7 bases, and 16 bases lay in between. Germline values: CDR1 MNHNS, CDR2 SASEGT. CDR3 in DNA: TGTGCCAGCAGTGCAAGTGGTAGGATGGTTGGCTACACCTTC. As protein: CASSASGRMVGYTF.

This chain uses TRBV6-1 with TRBJ2-2; no firm D call. This CDR3 contains 12 residues. The germline V gene encodes CDR1 MNHNS and CDR2 SASEGT. V lost 5 bases to trimming and J lost 10 bases, with 11 bases between them. The CDR3 DNA reads as TGTGCCAGCAGTTATACACCGGTGGAGCTGTTTTTT. Its translation: CASSYTPVELFF.

The chain has TRBV5-4 and TRBJ1-6; D perhaps matches TRBD1 (5 bases). Germline values: CDR1 SGHNT, CDR2 YYREEE (reference sequence). This CDR3 is 15 amino acids long. V gave up 2 bases and J gave up 7 bases, with 13 bases separating them. CDR3 in amino acids: CASSFLGAGNSPLHF. In DNA, the CDR3 is TGTGCCAGCAGCTTTCTTGGGGCAGGGAATTCACCCCTCCACTTT.

The J gene is TRBJ1-1, the V gene TRBV6-6; no firm D call. The V and J ends lost 6 bases and 3 bases respectively, with 11 bases between them. The CDR3 sequence is 13 residues long. Per the germline V gene, CDR1 is MNHNY and CDR2 is SVGAGI (reference sequence). CDR3 DNA sequence: TGTGCCAGCAGCCCCGACCGCCACACTGAAGCTTTCTTT. Translated, it gives CASSPDRHTEAFF.

The chain carries TRBV18 and TRBJ1-1, with D possibly TRBD1 on 5 matching bases. Trimming removed 1 base at V and 7 bases at J, with 13 bases between. Germline V lookup: CDR1 KGHSH, CDR2 LQKENI. This CDR3 comprises 14 residues. CDR3 nucleotide sequence: TGTGCCAGCTCACCACAAGGGGTTAATGGTGAAGCTTTCTTT. Translating it yields CASSPQGVNGEAFF.

The chain is built from TRBV27 and TRBJ2-1, with D perhaps TRBD1 or TRBD2 (6 bases each). The V end was cut by 3 bases, the J end by 1 base, with 10 bases between. Germline V gene lookup returns CDR1 MNHEY and CDR2 SMNVEV (reference sequence). This CDR3 has 15 amino acids. CDR3 sequence reads: CASSFGGGSYNEQFF. The CDR3 nucleotides are TGTGCCAGCAGTTTCGGGGGCGGTTCCTACAATGAGCAGTTCTTC.

The genes are TRBV5-1 and TRBJ1-2, with D perhaps matching TRBD1 (5 bases). Trimming cost V 0 bases and J 1 base, with 10 bases left between them. The CDR3 consists of 15 residues. Germline loops: CDR1 SGHRS, CDR2 YFSETQ. DNA for the CDR3: TGCGCCAGCAGCTTGGAAACAGGAAATAACTATGGCTACACCTTC. Translation gives CASSLETGNNYGYTF.

The genes are TRBV18 and TRBJ1-1; 9 bases are a match to TRBD1. The germline V gene has CDR1 KGHSH and CDR2 LQKENI. This CDR3 has 16 residues. V lost 0 bases, J lost 2 bases, and 4 bases stayed unmatched. The CDR3 DNA is TGTGCCAGCTCACCACCGGGACAGGGAGGTAACACTGAAGCTTTCTTT. It encodes CASSPPGQGGNTEAFF.

The rearrangement links TRBV7-2 to TRBJ1-2, with 11 bases matching TRBD1. Per the germline V gene, CDR1 is SGHTA and CDR2 is FQGNSA. The length of the CDR3 is 15 residues. V was pared by 2 bases and J by 8 bases, with 7 bases of the junction left unmatched. The CDR3 loop is CASSLNRDRGSGYTF. The CDR3 nucleotides read TGTGCCAGCAGCTTAAACCGGGACAGGGGGTCGGGCTACACCTTC.

The genes are TRBV15 and TRBJ1-1; tentatively, D is TRBD1 (6 bases). The V gene's germline CDR1 is LNHNV and CDR2 YYDKDF (reference sequence). Deletions cut 0 bases from V and 2 bases from J, with 10 bases between. The CDR3 extends over 15 amino acids. CDR3 sequence (DNA): TGTGCCACCAGCAGAGAGGGGGCGCGAAACACTGAAGCTTTCTTT. Translation gives CATSREGARNTEAFF.

This clone was detected once. The gene calls are TRBV4-1 and TRBJ2-1; a weak D match, TRBD2 (6 bases). The germline V and J ends were trimmed by 4 bases and 5 bases, with 18 bases remaining between them. This CDR3 has 16 residues. Germline lookup yields CDR1 MGHRA and CDR2 YSYEKL. In DNA form, the CDR3 reads TGCGCCAGCAGCCGCATGGAGCTAGGAGGGGACAATGAGCAGTTCTTC. Protein: CASSRMELGGDNEQFF.

The V gene is TRBV10-1, the J gene TRBJ2-3; tentatively, D is TRBD1 or TRBD2 (5 bases each). CDR1 WNHNN and CDR2 SYGVQD come from the germline V gene (reference sequence). CDR3 length equals 16 residues. Between the trimmed V and J ends, which lost 2 bases and 3 bases, there was a span of 15 bases. CDR3 protein: CASSEVRVGTTDTQYF. The CDR3 DNA sequence: TGCGCCAGCAGTGAGGTCAGGGTTGGGACGACAGATACGCAGTATTTT.